This T cell receptor beta chain was obtained from a study of blood T cell repertoires in COVID-19. Study-level information: From T cells, B-cell-depleted T cells, or PBMCs came the material, which was cDNA or gDNA.

Donors of Cohort 3 who recovered were those that had two negative PCRs, clearance, or symptom resolution. The ends lost 3 bases at V and 4 bases at J; junction bases unmatched: 9. This CDR3 comprises 16 residues. From germline, CDR1 is SGHRS and CDR2 YFSETQ. Repertoires were generated with immunoSEQ multiplex PCR, while TCRdb's copy carries only in-frame clones and drops some. The repertoire holds about 380,000 clones, with more than 75% as singletons. The specimen was PBMCs or T cells enriched from blood (not recorded which). The chain is built from TRBV5-1 and TRBJ1-3; the match to TRBD1 covers 8 bases. This receptor was identified in a man aged 30 to 45 who had recovered from COVID-19. The CDR3 nucleotides are TGCGCCAGCAGCTCCTCCGGGACAGGATACGGAAACACCATATATTTT. Protein product: CASSSSGTGYGNTIYF. The whole variable domain, remainder taken from reference TRBV5-1 and TRBJ1-3, is KAGVTQTPRYLIKTRGQQVTLSCSPISGHRSVSWYQQTPGQGLQFLFEYFSETQRNKGNFPGRFSGRQFSNSRSEMNVSTLELGDSALYLCASSSSGTGYGNTIYFGEGSWLTVV.